The 25 T cell receptor beta chains listed next were all sequenced from one sample in a study of T cell changes during pregnancy in multiple sclerosis. The repertoire was sequenced with immunoSEQ multiplex PCR; TCRdb's copy has only in-frame clones and lacks some. The sample yields tens of thousands of clones, roughly 90% seen once. The sequenced sample was peripheral blood, obtained in the first trimester of pregnancy. These receptors were obtained from a female donor in good health, enrolled as a control in a pregnancy study.

The chain recombines TRBV30 with TRBJ2-7; no clear D gene. CDR1 and CDR2 (germline): GTSNPN, SVGIG (reference sequence). The germline V and J ends were trimmed by 3 bases and 3 bases, with 6 bases remaining between them. The CDR3 has 11 residues. The chain's CDR3 is CAWRRDYEQYF. The CDR3 DNA sequence: TGTGCCTGGAGACGAGACTACGAGCAGTACTTC.

V and J are TRBV27 and TRBJ1-6; the match to TRBD1 covers 10 bases. J lost 10 bases, V lost 6 bases, and 3 bases had no gene match. From germline, CDR1 is MNHEY and CDR2 SMNVEV (reference sequence). This CDR3 region has 13 residues. The CDR3 DNA reads as TGTGCCAGCAGCGGACAGGGGGACTCACCCCTCCACTTT. As protein: CASSGQGDSPLHF.

This rearrangement joins TRBV5-1 to TRBJ2-1; 7 bases agree with TRBD2. Germline V CDR1 and CDR2: SGHRS, YFSETQ. The CDR3 runs to 15 residues. The ends lost 0 bases at V and 6 bases at J; junction bases unmatched: 6. The CDR3 DNA reads as TGCGCCAGCAGCTTGGTGAGTTCGGGGGGCAATGAGCAGTTCTTC. As protein: CASSLVSSGGNEQFF.

The chain is built from TRBV29-1 and TRBJ2-7, with 9 bases that match TRBD1. CDR3 size: 14 residues. Trimming at V came to 6 bases and at J to 6 bases, leaving 12 bases not matched to a gene. Germline CDR1 SQVTM, CDR2 ANQGSEA. CDR3 sequence (DNA): TGCAGCGTGGACCCGGGACAGGGTTTGGGCGAGCAGTACTTC. Translated: CSVDPGQGLGEQYF.

Points on this clone: Other DNA sequences in the same sample also yield this CDR3. The chain recombines TRBV27 with TRBJ2-7, with 7 bases lining up with TRBD2. Trimming took 0 bases from V and 5 from J; bases not matched to a gene: 4. In germline, CDR1 is MNHEY, CDR2 SMNVEV (reference sequence). This CDR3 spans 14 amino acids. The CDR3 coding sequence is TGTGCCAGCAGTTTATCGGGGGGGGTCCACGAGCAGTACTTC. Its protein product is CASSLSGGVHEQYF.

The rearrangement uses TRBV18 and TRBJ2-5; D is perhaps TRBD2 (6 bases). V was trimmed by 3 bases and J by 3 bases, leaving 14 bases between them. Germline CDR1 KGHSH, CDR2 LQKENI. The CDR3 sequence is 15 residues long. CDR3 in DNA: TGTGCCAGCTCACCCCCGGGACTGACCGAAGAGACCCAGTACTTC. Its protein product is CASSPPGLTEETQYF.

The V call is TRBV2, the J call TRBJ2-3; no definite D call. The germline V and J ends were trimmed by 4 bases and 3 bases, with 5 bases remaining between them. CDR1 SNHLY and CDR2 FYNNEI come from the germline V gene. There are 12 residues in the CDR3. CDR3 protein: CASSALTDTQYF. DNA for the CDR3: TGTGCCAGCAGTGCCTTAACAGATACGCAGTATTTT.

V usage is TRBV6-5 and J usage is TRBJ2-6; D is ambiguous. Germline V gene sequence: CDR1 MNHEY, CDR2 SVGAGI. The V end lost 0 bases, the J end lost 4 bases, and 10 bases lay between the germline ends. CDR3 length equals 16 residues. For the CDR3, the DNA is TGTGCCAGCAGTTACTCGAGGATGAGCGGGGCCAACGTCCTGACTTTC. Encoded protein: CASSYSRMSGANVLTF.

This clone has at least ten counts. V and J are TRBV7-9 and TRBJ2-2; D may be TRBD1 (5 bases). The CDR3 length is 15 residues. Trimming pared 5 bases from V and 2 bases from J, leaving 12 bases between. From germline, CDR1 is SEHNR and CDR2 FQNEAQ (reference sequence). CDR3 residues: CASSNPTANTGELFF. CDR3 in DNA: TGTGCCAGCAGCAATCCGACAGCTAACACCGGGGAGCTGTTTTTT.

This sequence joins TRBV28 and TRBJ2-7; TRBD1 might be the D (5 bases). From germline, CDR1 is MDHEN and CDR2 SYDVKM. With 7 bases removed from V and 2 bases from J, the gap between germline ends came to 12 bases. This CDR3 is 13 amino acids long. CDR3 nucleotides: TGTGCCAGCAACTCACGACAGACCTACGAGCAGTACTTC. It specifies CASNSRQTYEQYF.

The chain joins TRBV18 to TRBJ1-3; no firm D call. There are 16 residues in the CDR3. The germline V gene encodes CDR1 KGHSH and CDR2 LQKENI. Trimming took 6 bases from V and 0 from J, leaving 15 bases between them. The CDR3 nucleotides read TGTGCCAGCTCGCCGGGAGGAGGACGCTCTGGAAACACCATATATTTT. Translated, it gives CASSPGGGRSGNTIYF.

The V call is TRBV5-1, the J call TRBJ2-1, with 16 nucleotides matching TRBD2. The CDR3 loop spans 16 amino acids. The junction had 1 base not matched to a gene; V was cut back by 6 bases and J by 1 base. CDR1 is SGHRS and CDR2 is YFSETQ in the germline V gene. The CDR3 loop is CASKGLAGGSYNEQFF. In DNA, the CDR3 is TGCGCCAGCAAGGGACTAGCGGGAGGGTCCTACAATGAGCAGTTCTTC.

This chain links TRBV19 with TRBJ1-2; D is perhaps TRBD1 (5 bases). CDR1 is LNHDA, CDR2 SQIVND, per germline (reference sequence). V was cut by 5 bases and J by 3 bases, with 19 bases left in between. The CDR3 has 16 amino acids. For the CDR3, the DNA is TGTGCCAGTAGTGCGCGACAGACTTTTTCGGACTATGGCTACACCTTC. Its translation is CASSARQTFSDYGYTF. Supplemented by reference TRBV19 and TRBJ1-2, the full variable domain reads DGGITQSPKYLFRKEGQNVTLSCEQNLNHDAMYWYRQDPGQGLRLIYYSQIVNDFQKGDIAEGYSVSREKKESFPLTVTSAQKNPTAFYLCASSARQTFSDYGYTFGSGTRLTVV.

J is TRBJ1-3 and V is TRBV28; possibly TRBD1 for D (6 bases). V lost 2 bases to trimming and J lost 4 bases, with 15 bases between them. Germline CDR1 and CDR2: MDHEN and SYDVKM. This CDR3 is built from 16 residues. The CDR3 DNA sequence: TGTGCCAGCAGTTTAACGACCCTCAGGGGCGGAAACACCATATATTTT. Translated, it gives CASSLTTLRGGNTIYF.

This chain joins TRBV7-9 and TRBJ2-7, with D possibly matching TRBD2 (5 bases). Trimming took 4 bases from V and 4 from J, leaving 11 bases between them. Per the germline V gene, CDR1 is SEHNR and CDR2 is FQNEAQ (reference sequence). The CDR3 length is 13 residues. The CDR3 loop reads CASSSGIFYEQYF. The CDR3 DNA reads TGTGCCAGCAGCTCCGGGATATTTTACGAGCAGTACTTC.

The V call is TRBV15, the J call TRBJ1-4, with 9 bases that match TRBD1. Germline CDR1 reads LNHNV; CDR2 reads YYDKDF (reference sequence). Trimming at V came to 1 base and at J to 2 bases, leaving 5 bases not matched to a gene. This CDR3 is built from 17 residues. The CDR3 DNA is TGTGCCACCAGCAGAGGTAACAGGGGGCGGACTAATGAAAAACTGTTTTTT. Amino acids: CATSRGNRGRTNEKLFF.

This sequence joins TRBV5-1 and TRBJ2-3; tentatively, D is TRBD2 (6 bases). This CDR3 comprises 16 residues. CDR1 and CDR2 (germline): SGHRS, YFSETQ. V gave up 0 bases and J gave up 2 bases, with 13 bases separating them. This CDR3 reads CASSLGSGFLTDTQYF. CDR3 sequence (DNA): TGCGCCAGCAGCTTGGGTAGCGGTTTTCTCACAGATACGCAGTATTTT.

The chain recombines TRBV6-1 with TRBJ1-1; 7 nucleotides match TRBD1. The ends lost 6 bases at V and 5 bases at J; junction bases unmatched: 12. Germline V CDR1 and CDR2: MNHNS, SASEGT. This CDR3 is 15 amino acids long. DNA of the CDR3: TGTGCCAGCAGAAGACCCTCACAGGGGTGGACTGAAGCTTTCTTT. It codes for CASRRPSQGWTEAFF.

The genes are TRBV7-6 and TRBJ2-1; 9 bases map to TRBD1. The length of the CDR3 is 15 residues. CDR1 and CDR2 (germline): SGHVS, FNYEAQ. V lost 4 bases to trimming and J lost 3 bases; unmatched junction nucleotides: 4. CDR3 in amino acids: CASSSTGGLYNEQFF. CDR3 nucleotides: TGTGCCAGCAGCTCAACAGGGGGCCTCTACAATGAGCAGTTCTTC.

This sequence joins TRBV2 and TRBJ1-5; 9 bases match TRBD1. Germline assignment: CDR1 SNHLY and CDR2 FYNNEI. This CDR3 has 17 amino acids. After removal of 3 bases from V and 0 bases from J, the junction contained 6 bases not matched to a gene. CDR3 residues: CASSDWGQGPSNQPQHF. CDR3 nucleotide sequence: TGTGCCAGCAGTGATTGGGGACAGGGACCTAGCAATCAGCCCCAGCATTTT. Supplemented by reference TRBV2 and TRBJ1-5, the full variable domain reads EPEVTQTPSHQVTQMGQEVILRCVPISNHLYFYWYRQILGQKVEFLVSFYNNEISEKSEIFDDQFSVERPDGSNFTLKIRSTKLEDSAMYFCASSDWGQGPSNQPQHFGDGTRLSIL.

This sequence joins TRBV29-1 and TRBJ2-3; tentatively, D is TRBD2 (6 bases). The V end was cut by 2 bases, the J end by 5 bases, with 8 bases between. This CDR3 spans 12 amino acids. From germline, CDR1 is SQVTM and CDR2 ANQGSEA. The CDR3 DNA sequence: TGCAGCGTTGAAATGGGAGGAGATACGCAGTATTTT. This encodes CSVEMGGDTQYF.

V usage is TRBV5-6 and J usage is TRBJ2-2; D is perhaps TRBD1 (6 bases). The V and J ends lost 5 bases and 5 bases respectively, with 16 bases between them. CDR1 is SGHDT and CDR2 is YYEEEE in the germline V gene. This CDR3 contains 15 residues. The CDR3 DNA follows: TGTGCCAGCAGTGAGCAGGGGCGTTGGACCGGGGAGCTGTTTTTT. This translates into CASSEQGRWTGELFF.

V is TRBV5-1 and J is TRBJ2-7, with a weak D call TRBD2 (5 bases). This CDR3 spans 18 amino acids. The V gene's germline CDR1 is SGHRS and CDR2 YFSETQ. V gave up 1 base and J gave up 3 bases, with 23 bases separating them. The CDR3 DNA follows: TGCGCCAGCAGCTTGCGGGATCGGACGGCTACAAGGGTCTACGAGCAGTACTTC. Its translation: CASSLRDRTATRVYEQYF.

This chain joins TRBV6-1 and TRBJ1-4, with a weak D call TRBD1 (6 bases). Deletions cut 6 bases from V and 8 bases from J, with 16 bases between. CDR1 is MNHNS, CDR2 SASEGT, per germline. The CDR3 runs 14 residues. The CDR3 loop reads CASRITGFGEKLFF. The CDR3 DNA reads as TGTGCCAGCAGGATAACAGGGTTCGGAGAAAAACTGTTTTTT.

The V and J genes are TRBV5-1 and TRBJ2-1, with D possibly TRBD1 on 6 matching bases. V was trimmed by 4 bases and J by 6 bases, leaving 11 bases between them. CDR3 length: 13 residues. Germline loops: CDR1 SGHRS, CDR2 YFSETQ. CDR3 protein: CASSGGHPNEQFF. The DNA of the CDR3 is TGCGCCAGCAGCGGGGGACACCCCAATGAGCAGTTCTTC.